The next 23 T cell receptor beta chains were all read from a single sample in a study of T cells in Graves' hyperthyroidism and ophthalmopathy. What was amplified from RNA transcripts were TCR beta CDR3 regions. The HTBI set primed first-round TCR CDR3 RT-PCR. Via MiXCR, TCRdb re-called the multiplex PCR reads, giving one row per CDR3 protein. The data contain 150,000 to 200,000 distinct CDR3 sequences, less than 10% of them singletons. Sequenced sample: blood. The receptors here all came from a woman aged 18-35 years with Graves' hyperthyroidism that later progressed to Graves' ophthalmopathy.

This clonotype was detected many times. The J gene is TRBJ2-7, the V gene TRBV11-1, with 13 bases that match TRBD2. The CDR3 runs 15 residues. The ends lost 5 bases at V and 5 bases at J; junction bases unmatched: 6. Germline assignment: CDR1 SGHAT and CDR2 FQDESV (reference sequence). CDR3 residues: CASSEIGLAGDEQYF. Here the CDR3 DNA reads TGTGCCAGCAGCGAGATAGGACTAGCGGGAGACGAGCAGTACTTC.

This clonotype was seen many times. This chain joins TRBV11-1 and TRBJ2-7; D may be TRBD1 (6 bases). This CDR3 comprises 14 residues. Germline V gene sequence: CDR1 SGHAT, CDR2 FQDESV (reference sequence). V was trimmed by 5 bases and J by 4 bases, leaving 15 bases between them. The CDR3 protein is CASSPVDRSYEQYF. The DNA of the CDR3 is TGTGCCAGCAGCCCCGTCGACAGGTCATACGAGCAGTACTTC.

This clonotype was seen repeatedly, ten times or more. This chain uses TRBV15 with TRBJ2-1; D possibly corresponds to TRBD1 (5 bases). Trimming took 0 bases from V and 7 from J, leaving 13 bases between them. CDR3 length: 15 amino acids. In germline, CDR1 is LNHNV, CDR2 YYDKDF (reference sequence). CDR3 residues: CATSRDGAGKNEQFF. For the CDR3, the DNA is TGTGCCACCAGCAGAGATGGGGCAGGGAAAAATGAGCAGTTCTTC.

This chain links TRBV10-2 with TRBJ2-2; a weak D match, TRBD2 (6 bases). V lost 6 bases, J lost 0 bases, and 11 bases lay in between. CDR1 is WSHSY, CDR2 SAAADI, per germline. This CDR3 is 15 amino acids long. In DNA, the CDR3 is TGCGCCAGCAGATATAGGGAGGCGAACACCGGGGAGCTGTTTTTT. The encoded protein is CASRYREANTGELFF.

The chain employs TRBV7-9 and TRBJ2-2; D remains ambiguous. CDR3 length equals 14 residues. V was clipped by 1 base and J by 0 bases, with 3 bases between them. CDR1 and CDR2 (germline): SEHNR, FQNEAQ (reference sequence). CDR3 coding DNA: TGTGCCAGCAGCTTAGGGTCGAACACCGGGGAGCTGTTTTTT. It yields the protein CASSLGSNTGELFF.

Ten or more counts support this clonotype. V gene TRBV28 combines with J gene TRBJ2-7; D uncertain. The CDR3 length is 14 residues. Looked up from germline, CDR1 is MDHEN and CDR2 is SYDVKM. Between the trimmed V and J ends, which lost 6 bases and 0 bases, there was a span of 12 bases. The CDR3 region has the DNA TGTGCCAGCAGACCGGGTTCCCACTCCTACGAGCAGTACTTC. Its protein product is CASRPGSHSYEQYF.

This clonotype was observed many times. This chain uses TRBV7-3 with TRBJ1-6; maybe TRBD1 (5 bases). CDR1 and CDR2 from the germline V gene are SGHTA and FQGTGA. The CDR3 covers 16 residues. Trimming left V 5 bases short and J 10 bases short, with 21 bases between. The CDR3 nucleotides are TGTGCCAGCAGCCATTCCATCGGGGACGCGGGATCACCCCTCCACTTT. This translates into CASSHSIGDAGSPLHF.

This clonotype was observed a few times. Possible read error: a much larger clone is one base away. This chain links TRBV6-1 with TRBJ2-5; 8 bases agree with TRBD1. This CDR3 region has 18 residues. Trimming cost V 6 bases and J 5 bases; bases outside gene matches: 20. Per the germline V gene, CDR1 is MNHNS and CDR2 is SASEGT. Written as DNA, the CDR3 is TGTGCCAGCAGCAGTCTAGGGGTTACGAACAGGGGGTTGGAGACCCAGTACTTC. Encoded protein: CASSSLGVTNRGLETQYF.

The table lists this clonotype with a few counts. V usage is TRBV4-2 and J usage is TRBJ1-5; tentative D call: TRBD1 (5 bases). The CDR3 totals 15 residues. Trimming removed 0 bases at V and 7 bases at J, with 13 bases between. Germline loops: CDR1 LGHNA, CDR2 YNFKEQ. In DNA form, the CDR3 reads TGTGCCAGCAGCCAAGAAATAGGGGTTGAACAGCCCCAGCATTTT. This sequence encodes CASSQEIGVEQPQHF.

This clonotype was seen only a few times. A clone one base away is much larger, so this may be a read error. The rearrangement links TRBV20-1 to TRBJ2-7, with 8 bases identical to TRBD2. J lost 5 bases, V lost 1 base, and 7 bases had no gene match. Germline V gene data show CDR1 as DFQATT and CDR2 as SNEGSKA (reference sequence). The CDR3 is made up of 14 amino acids. The CDR3 protein is CSARVIERGHEQYF. CDR3 DNA sequence: TGCAGTGCTAGAGTCATCGAGCGGGGGCACGAGCAGTACTTC.

There are many counts of this clonotype. The DNA for the CDR3 is TGTGCCAGCAGCTTAGTTGACAGGGAGAACACTGAAGCTTTCTTT. Translating it yields CASSLVDRENTEAFF. The V and J genes are TRBV11-1 and TRBJ1-1; 7 bases map to TRBD1. V lost 1 base to trimming and J lost 1 base; unmatched junction nucleotides: 3. The CDR3 covers 15 residues. Germline V gene sequence: CDR1 SGHAT, CDR2 FQDESV (reference sequence).

Ten or more counts support this clonotype. CDR3 bases: TGTGCCAGCAGTGAGTTTCGTGGACTCCAGAACACTGAAGCTTTCTTT. Protein sequence: CASSEFRGLQNTEAFF. This chain links TRBV2 with TRBJ1-1; no definite D call. The V end lost 3 bases, the J end lost 1 base, and 15 bases lay between the germline ends. This CDR3 has 16 residues. Germline CDR1 SNHLY, CDR2 FYNNEI.

This chain uses TRBV25-1 with TRBJ2-1; 7 nucleotides agree with TRBD2. This CDR3 region has 16 residues. V shed 3 bases and J 5 bases; nucleotides not matched to a gene: 10. The germline V gene has CDR1 MGHDK and CDR2 SYGVNS. The CDR3: CASSEYTASGDNEQFF. In DNA, the CDR3 is TGTGCCAGCAGTGAGTACACAGCTAGCGGAGACAATGAGCAGTTCTTC.

The chain links TRBV12-3 or TRBV12-4 to TRBJ2-1; D tentatively fits TRBD1 or TRBD2 (5 bases each). This CDR3 contains 15 residues. V lost 4 bases and J 4 bases, leaving 14 bases between the germline ends. In nucleotides, the CDR3 is TGTGCCAGCAGTTCCGGGACCAAGAGTTACAATGAGCAGTTCTTC. It is translated as CASSSGTKSYNEQFF.

This clonotype came up many times. The chain is built from TRBV30 and TRBJ1-2; tentatively, D is TRBD1 (6 bases). Trimming removed 3 bases at V and 4 bases at J, with 9 bases between. The CDR3 covers 12 residues. Per the germline V gene, CDR1 is GTSNPN and CDR2 is SVGIG (reference sequence). The CDR3, as DNA: TGTGCCTGGAGATTGACAGGCTATGGCTACACCTTC. Encoded protein: CAWRLTGYGYTF.

With regard to this clonotype: A much more abundant neighbour one base away suggests this may be a read error. This chain connects TRBV20-1 to TRBJ2-2; tentatively, D is TRBD1 (5 bases). Trimming cost V 2 bases and J 4 bases, with 5 bases left between them. Germline assignment: CDR1 DFQATT and CDR2 SNEGSKA (reference sequence). This CDR3 contains 12 residues. The CDR3 here is CSARQGTGELFF. The CDR3 nucleotides are TGCAGTGCTAGACAGGGCACCGGGGAGCTGTTTTTT.

There are many counts of this clonotype. This CDR3 reads CASSLRTSTGDEQFF. The CDR3 DNA is TGCGCCAGCAGCCTACGGACTAGCACGGGCGATGAGCAGTTCTTC. The V gene is TRBV5-1, the J gene TRBJ2-1; 8 positions agree with TRBD2. Looked up from germline, CDR1 is SGHRS and CDR2 is YFSETQ. CDR3 size: 15 residues. Trimming at V came to 4 bases and at J to 8 bases, leaving 11 bases not matched to a gene. The complete variable domain, with remaining parts taken from reference TRBV5-1 and TRBJ2-1, reads KAGVTQTPRYLIKTRGQQVTLSCSPISGHRSVSWYQQTPGQGLQFLFEYFSETQRNKGNFPGRFSGRQFSNSRSEMNVSTLELGDSALYLCASSLRTSTGDEQFFGPGTRLTVL.

As to this clonotype: A much larger clonotype is one base distant, so this may be a read error. CDR3 nucleotide sequence: TGTGCCAGCAGACCCCCCGGGACAGGGGGCCACAATGAGCAGTTCTTC. Amino acid sequence: CASRPPGTGGHNEQFF. The V call is TRBV12-3 or TRBV12-4, the J call TRBJ2-1; TRBD1 agrees at 12 bases. The CDR3 extends over 16 amino acids. J gave up 5 bases and V 6 bases, and 8 bases lay outside the gene matches.

This clonotype occurred many times. Sequence at one end of the junction differs from germline and may be a read error. J is TRBJ2-3 and V is TRBV28; D perhaps matches TRBD2 (7 bases). This CDR3 contains 15 residues. Germline values: CDR1 MDHEN, CDR2 SYDVKM. The CDR3 loop is CAGSPPTGRADTQYF. Written as DNA, the CDR3 is TGTGCCGGCAGTCCACCTACAGGGAGGGCAGATACGCAGTATTTT.

As concerns this clonotype: A much bigger clone sits one base away, suggesting this may be a read error. Because it lacks the conserved phenylalanine or tryptophan at the end, this CDR3 is likely a read error. This chain uses TRBV30 with TRBJ1-1; weak D call: TRBD1 (5 bases). CDR3 length: 16 residues. The V gene's germline CDR1 is GTSNPN and CDR2 SVGIG (reference sequence). Trimming shortened V by 0 bases and J by 2 bases, and 16 bases separated the two germline ends. The DNA of the CDR3 is TGTGCCTGGAGTGTAGGTGTGACAGACTTTAACACTGAAGCTTTCCTT. This encodes CAWSVGVTDFNTEAFL.

This clonotype was seen at least ten times. V is TRBV2 and J is TRBJ2-3; D might be TRBD2 (6 bases). Germline CDR1 and CDR2: SNHLY and FYNNEI. There are 14 residues in the CDR3. V lost 11 bases and J lost 4, with 19 bases in between. The CDR3 reads CARIKEGRPDTQYF. CDR3 in DNA: TGTGCCCGAATCAAGGAGGGCCGTCCAGATACGCAGTATTTT.

The table lists this clonotype with a few counts. V usage is TRBV5-4 and J usage is TRBJ2-2, with 10 bases matching TRBD2. There are 14 residues in the CDR3. J was trimmed by 5 bases and V by 5 bases; bases with no gene match: 3. Germline lookup yields CDR1 SGHNT and CDR2 YYREEE (reference sequence). CDR3 loop: CASSTSGVTGELFF. The CDR3 DNA sequence: TGTGCCAGCAGTACTAGCGGGGTAACCGGGGAGCTGTTTTTT.

This clonotype occurred many times. This chain uses TRBV11-2 with TRBJ2-5; perhaps TRBD1 as D (6 bases). Germline V lookup: CDR1 SGHAT, CDR2 FQNNGV. The CDR3 extends over 15 amino acids. Trimming removed 9 bases at V and 4 bases at J, with 21 bases between. CDR3 bases: TGTGCCAGTACCGCACAGGGACAAAGCCGAGAGACCCAGTACTTC. Protein sequence: CASTAQGQSRETQYF.